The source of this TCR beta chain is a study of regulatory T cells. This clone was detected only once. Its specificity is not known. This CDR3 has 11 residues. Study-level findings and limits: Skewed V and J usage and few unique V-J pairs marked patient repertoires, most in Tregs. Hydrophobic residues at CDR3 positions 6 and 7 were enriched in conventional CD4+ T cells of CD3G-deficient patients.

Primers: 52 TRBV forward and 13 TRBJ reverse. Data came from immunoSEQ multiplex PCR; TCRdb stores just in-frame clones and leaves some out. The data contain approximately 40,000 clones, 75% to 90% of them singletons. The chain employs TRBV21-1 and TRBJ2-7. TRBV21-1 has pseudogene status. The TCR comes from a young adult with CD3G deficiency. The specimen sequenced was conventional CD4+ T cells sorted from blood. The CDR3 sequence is CASSKEAEQYF. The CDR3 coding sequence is TGTGCCAGCAGCAAAGAGGCCGAGCAGTACTTC.